Presented here are 20 T cell receptor beta chains from one specimen sequenced in a study of blood T cells in healthy people across ages. The authors ran a second PCR of about 6 to 11 cycles using a sample-barcoded 5' primer and a J-beta primer mix. MiXCR, run by TCRdb on the 5' RACE reads, gives a single entry per CDR3 protein. The sample lists some 1,000,000 distinct CDR3 sequences, under 30% seen once, with around 0.75% in the top ten. Another study also made use of these data, one on T cells of mothers and their children.

Specimen: blood. Receptors originate from a girl between 2 and 10 years old in good health.

The chain combines TRBV5-1 with TRBJ2-3; D call uncertain. V was cut by 4 bases and J by 0 bases, with 12 bases left in between. The CDR3 contains 15 residues. CDR1 SGHRS and CDR2 YFSETQ come from the germline V gene. Here the CDR3 reads CASSEFRTSTDTQYF. The CDR3, as DNA: TGCGCCAGCAGCGAATTTCGAACTAGCACAGATACGCAGTATTTT.

This clonotype has just a few counts. V and J are TRBV4-2 and TRBJ2-7, with no clear D. Germline assignment: CDR1 LGHNA and CDR2 YNFKEQ. The CDR3 loop spans 12 amino acids. The V and J ends lost 1 base and 5 bases respectively, with 6 bases between them. The DNA of the CDR3 is TGTGCCAGCAGCCAAGGGGCCAACGAGCAGTACTTC. Its translation: CASSQGANEQYF.

The table lists this clonotype with a few counts. The chain combines TRBV6-5 with TRBJ2-5; D might be TRBD2 (5 bases). The J call may be wrong; the DNA end is better matched by TRBJ2-1. Per the germline V gene, CDR1 is MNHEY and CDR2 is SVGAGI. This CDR3 comprises 14 residues. The DNA of the CDR3 is TGTGCCAGCAAGACTACCACGTGGGTCGATGAGCAGTTCTTC. It yields the protein CASKTTTWVDEQFF.

This sequence joins TRBV29-1 and TRBJ1-4; no firm D call. Germline lookup yields CDR1 SQVTM and CDR2 ANQGSEA. The CDR3 contains 15 residues. The germline V and J ends were trimmed by 4 bases and 9 bases, with 21 bases remaining between them. The CDR3 nucleotides read TGCAGCGTTGTAGCCGTCGGCTCGCCCAACAAAAAACTGTTTTTT. Amino acids: CSVVAVGSPNKKLFF.

The gene calls are TRBV14 and TRBJ2-3; D possibly corresponds to TRBD2 (5 bases). V was cut by 4 bases and J by 2 bases, with 13 bases left in between. The CDR3 loop spans 15 amino acids. Looked up from germline, CDR1 is SGHDN and CDR2 is FVKESK. The DNA of the CDR3 is TGTGCCAGCAGCCGAGGAGGACTTCTCACAGATACGCAGTATTTT. Amino acids: CASSRGGLLTDTQYF. The variable domain in full, completed from reference TRBV14 and TRBJ2-3, reads EAGVTQFPSHSVIEKGQTVTLRCDPISGHDNLYWYRRVMGKEIKFLLHFVKESKQDESGMPNNRFLAERTGGTYSTLKVQPAELEDSGVYFCASSRGGLLTDTQYFGPGTRLTVL.

This clonotype appeared once. V and J are TRBV15 and TRBJ2-5; D is perhaps TRBD1 (5 bases). The closer fit of TRBJ2-1 to the DNA end suggests the J call may be wrong. In germline, CDR1 is LNHNV, CDR2 YYDKDF (reference sequence). CDR3 length: 14 residues. Written as DNA, the CDR3 is TGTGCCACCGAGAATGTCAGGGTATCGGATGAGCAGTTCTTC. Translated: CATENVRVSDEQFF.

J is TRBJ1-5 and V is TRBV4-3, with TRBD1 matching over 9 bases. CDR1 is LGHNA and CDR2 is YSLEER in the germline V gene. V gave up 0 bases and J gave up 6 bases; unmatched junction bases: 6. The CDR3 totals 16 residues. In DNA, the CDR3 is TGCGCCAGCAGCCAAGATCTGGGACAGGGAGGTCAGCCCCAGCATTTT. Protein product: CASSQDLGQGGQPQHF.

The chain employs TRBV18 and TRBJ1-3; no clear D. The length of the CDR3 is 16 residues. Germline V gene data show CDR1 as KGHSH and CDR2 as LQKENI. V was cut by 4 bases and J by 0 bases, with 13 bases left in between. The CDR3 here is CASSREAGDSGNTIYF. Here the CDR3 DNA reads TGTGCCAGCTCACGGGAGGCCGGAGACTCTGGAAACACCATATATTTT.

This clonotype was observed a few times. One end of the junction fails to match germline, which may point to a read error. The chain is built from TRBV28 and TRBJ2-5, with 8 bases that match TRBD1. CDR1 and CDR2 (germline): MDHEN, SYDVKM. This CDR3 comprises 12 residues. The CDR3, as DNA: TGTGCCAGCAGTTTACTGGGACAGGACGGGTTCTTC. This codes for CASSLLGQDGFF.

The rearrangement uses TRBV20-1 and TRBJ1-4; D call uncertain. This CDR3 region has 12 residues. Between the trimmed V and J ends, which lost 5 bases and 5 bases, there was a span of 9 bases. From germline, CDR1 is DFQATT and CDR2 SNEGSKA (reference sequence). The CDR3 DNA reads TGCAGTGCTCGGGTCGGGAATGAAAAACTGTTTTTT. It specifies CSARVGNEKLFF.

This rearrangement joins TRBV5-1 to TRBJ2-1, with D possibly TRBD1 on 6 matching bases. V lost 0 bases and J 7 bases, leaving 14 bases between the germline ends. The germline V gene encodes CDR1 SGHRS and CDR2 YFSETQ. The CDR3 is 15 amino acids. The CDR3 region has the DNA TGCGCCAGCAGCTTGGACAGGGCGTCGGCTAATGAGCAGTTCTTC. This codes for CASSLDRASANEQFF.

This clonotype was counted a few times. The V gene is TRBV12-3 or TRBV12-4, the J gene TRBJ1-2, with a tentative D call TRBD1 (5 bases). The CDR3 totals 16 residues. The V gene lost 2 bases and the J gene lost 2 bases, with 15 bases spanning the gap. CDR3 amino acids: CASSLRGPPANYGYTF. The CDR3, as DNA: TGTGCCAGCAGTTTACGGGGCCCTCCGGCCAACTATGGCTACACCTTC.

This clonotype was detected a few times. The chain uses TRBV12-3 or TRBV12-4 and TRBJ2-3; D is perhaps TRBD2 (6 bases). This CDR3 has 15 amino acids. The V end was cut by 3 bases, the J end by 2 bases, with 12 bases between. Here the CDR3 reads CASSLEIADTDTQYF. CDR3 bases: TGTGCCAGCAGTTTGGAGATAGCGGACACAGATACGCAGTATTTT.

This clonotype was counted a few times. The J gene is TRBJ2-7, the V gene TRBV29-1; D gene unclear. Germline-derived CDR1 and CDR2 are SQVTM and ANQGSEA. This CDR3 has 16 residues. Trimming cost V 4 bases and J 2 bases, with 21 bases left between them. The CDR3 sequence is CSVVLGVDSSPYEQYF. Written as DNA, the CDR3 is TGCAGCGTTGTTCTTGGAGTAGACTCCTCGCCCTACGAGCAGTACTTC.

The chain recombines TRBV7-9 with TRBJ2-5; tentatively, D is TRBD2 (6 bases). The CDR3 has 17 residues. CDR1 is SEHNR and CDR2 is FQNEAQ in the germline V gene (reference sequence). Deletions cut 5 bases from V and 2 bases from J, with 21 bases between. The CDR3 spells CASSPPLGEGGQETQYF. CDR3 nucleotide sequence: TGTGCCAGCAGCCCACCCCTGGGTGAGGGAGGTCAAGAGACCCAGTACTTC.

The rearrangement uses TRBV20-1 and TRBJ1-5, with D perhaps matching TRBD1 (5 bases). CDR1 is DFQATT and CDR2 is SNEGSKA in the germline V gene (reference sequence). The CDR3 has 16 amino acids. V shed 1 base and J shed 0 bases, with 13 bases lying between them. In DNA form, the CDR3 reads TGCAGTGCTAGAGCCGAAGGGGCCGATAGCAATCAGCCCCAGCATTTT. Protein sequence: CSARAEGADSNQPQHF.

The chain combines TRBV7-8 with TRBJ2-5; the match to TRBD1 covers 7 bases. The V gene end was trimmed by 1 base and the J gene end by 4 bases; junction bases not matched to a gene: 9. The germline V gene encodes CDR1 SGHVS and CDR2 FQNEAQ. The CDR3 contains 16 residues. The CDR3 region has the DNA TGTGCCAGCAGCTTAGTCGTCAGGGGGTTTCGAGAGACCCAGTACTTC. The encoded protein is CASSLVVRGFRETQYF.

This clonotype was found many times. The chain carries TRBV10-3 and TRBJ2-1; 9 bases are a match to TRBD1. V trimming: 5 bases; J trimming: 5 bases; junction bases outside the gene matches: 4. The germline V gene encodes CDR1 ENHRY and CDR2 SYGVKD. This CDR3 region has 14 residues. In DNA form, the CDR3 reads TGTGCCATCAGTCGACAGGGGGGAAACAATGAGCAGTTCTTC. Amino acids: CAISRQGGNNEQFF.

V usage is TRBV9 and J usage is TRBJ1-1; TRBD1 aligns across 7 bases. The CDR3 is made up of 16 amino acids. In germline, CDR1 is SGDLS, CDR2 YYNGEE. With V trimmed by 3 bases and J by 0 bases, 8 bases remained unmatched. The CDR3 DNA is TGTGCCAGCAGCGACAATCCGGGACAGTTGAACACTGAAGCTTTCTTT. It encodes CASSDNPGQLNTEAFF.

This chain joins TRBV28 and TRBJ2-7; 10 positions match TRBD2. The CDR3 sequence is 15 residues long. Germline CDR1 MDHEN, CDR2 SYDVKM. V dropped 4 bases and J dropped 7; count of bases not matched to a gene: 10. The CDR3 here is CASSSNLAGVSEQYF. As DNA, the CDR3 is TGTGCCAGCAGTTCTAATCTAGCGGGAGTGAGTGAGCAGTACTTC.